This TCR beta chain was observed in a study of HIV-infected patients and healthy controls. Study information: CD8 counts did not change consistently during early therapy; the CD4:CD8 ratio climbed slightly.

Follow-up blood was drawn about 14 weeks, roughly three months, after antiretroviral therapy began. No cell fractionation was done, so the repertoire covers all unsorted peripheral blood T cells. Study-level points and caveats: Significant mean usage differences between HIV-infected patients and controls involved eight alpha and eight beta V genes. Untreated HIV+ repertoires had roughly threefold fewer distinct CDR3s and lower Shannon diversity than healthy controls.

Alpha and beta constant-region primers primed reverse transcription of around 500 ng RNA. Separate chain-specific third strand synthesis with multiplexing indices produced the alpha and beta libraries. The SP2 site served as the priming point for second strand synthesis. MiXCR, applied by TCRdb to the 5' RACE reads, yields one record per CDR3 protein. Of some 4,800 distinct CDR3 sequences detected, more than 5.5% appear once; the ten largest clones hold approximately 35%. This clonotype was counted ten times or more. Its specificity is not known. The CDR3 contains 14 residues. Germline CDR1 reads SGHTS; CDR2 reads YDEGEE. Trimming shortened V by 4 bases and J by 1 base, and 11 bases separated the two germline ends.

The J gene is TRBJ1-1, the V gene TRBV5-8, with D maybe TRBD1 (6 bases). The sequence was obtained from an adult with HIV infection. The specimen was blood, collected during antiretroviral therapy. CDR3 in amino acids: CASSHWGANTEAFF. DNA of the CDR3: TGTGCCAGCAGCCACTGGGGGGCGAACACTGAAGCTTTCTTT.